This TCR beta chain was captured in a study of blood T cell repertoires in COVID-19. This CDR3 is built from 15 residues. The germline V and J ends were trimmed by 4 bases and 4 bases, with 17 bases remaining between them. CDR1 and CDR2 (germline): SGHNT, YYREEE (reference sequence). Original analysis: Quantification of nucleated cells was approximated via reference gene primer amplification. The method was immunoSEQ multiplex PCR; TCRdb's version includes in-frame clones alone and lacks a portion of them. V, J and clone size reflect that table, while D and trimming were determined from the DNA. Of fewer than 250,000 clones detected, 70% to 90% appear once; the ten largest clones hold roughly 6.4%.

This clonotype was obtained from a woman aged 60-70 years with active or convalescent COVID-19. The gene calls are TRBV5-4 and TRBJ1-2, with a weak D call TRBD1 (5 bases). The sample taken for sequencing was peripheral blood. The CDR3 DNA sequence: TGTGCCAGCAGCGCCGACAGTGCCGGTGGCTATGGCTACACCTTC. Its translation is CASSADSAGGYGYTF. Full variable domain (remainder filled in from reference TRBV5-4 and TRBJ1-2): ETGVTQSPTHLIKTRGQQVTLRCSSQSGHNTVSWYQQALGQGPQFIFQYYREEENGRGNFPPRFSGLQFPNYSSELNVNALELDDSALYLCASSADSAGGYGYTFGSGTRLTVV.